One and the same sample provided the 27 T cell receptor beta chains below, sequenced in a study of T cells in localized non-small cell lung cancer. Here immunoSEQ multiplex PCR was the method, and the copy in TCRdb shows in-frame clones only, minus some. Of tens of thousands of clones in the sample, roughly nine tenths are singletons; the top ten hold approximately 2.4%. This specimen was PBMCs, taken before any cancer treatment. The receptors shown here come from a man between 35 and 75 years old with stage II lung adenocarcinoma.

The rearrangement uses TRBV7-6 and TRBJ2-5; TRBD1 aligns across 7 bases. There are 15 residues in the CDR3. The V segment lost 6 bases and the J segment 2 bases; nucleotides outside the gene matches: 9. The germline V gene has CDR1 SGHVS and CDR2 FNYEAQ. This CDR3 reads CASSLDLGQQETQYF. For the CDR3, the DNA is TGTGCCAGCAGTCTCGACCTGGGACAGCAAGAGACCCAGTACTTC.

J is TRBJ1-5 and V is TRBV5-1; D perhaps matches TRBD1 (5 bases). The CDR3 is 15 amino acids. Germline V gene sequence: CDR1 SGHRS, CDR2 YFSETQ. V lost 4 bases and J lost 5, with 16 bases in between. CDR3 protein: CASSPSGREDQPQHF. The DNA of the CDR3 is TGCGCCAGCAGCCCGAGTGGCAGGGAGGATCAGCCCCAGCATTTT.

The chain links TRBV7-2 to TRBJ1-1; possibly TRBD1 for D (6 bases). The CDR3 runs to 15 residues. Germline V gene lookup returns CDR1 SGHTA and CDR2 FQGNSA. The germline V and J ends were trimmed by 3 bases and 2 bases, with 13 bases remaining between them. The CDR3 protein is CASSLGGRFNTEAFF. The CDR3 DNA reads TGTGCCAGCAGCTTGGGGGGGCGATTTAACACTGAAGCTTTCTTT.

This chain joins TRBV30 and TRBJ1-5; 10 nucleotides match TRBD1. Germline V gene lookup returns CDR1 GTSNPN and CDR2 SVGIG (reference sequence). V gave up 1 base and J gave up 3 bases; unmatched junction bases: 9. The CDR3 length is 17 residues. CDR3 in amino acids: CAWSEDRGTYNNQPQHF. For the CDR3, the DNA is TGTGCCTGGAGTGAGGACAGGGGGACCTATAACAATCAGCCCCAGCATTTT.

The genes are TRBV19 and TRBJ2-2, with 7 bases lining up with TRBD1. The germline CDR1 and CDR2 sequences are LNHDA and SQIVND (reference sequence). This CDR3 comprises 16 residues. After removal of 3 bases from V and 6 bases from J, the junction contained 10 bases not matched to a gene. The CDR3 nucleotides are TGTGCCAGTAGTATGGGGGCAGGGGGATTTGCCGGGGAGCTGTTTTTT. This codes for CASSMGAGGFAGELFF.

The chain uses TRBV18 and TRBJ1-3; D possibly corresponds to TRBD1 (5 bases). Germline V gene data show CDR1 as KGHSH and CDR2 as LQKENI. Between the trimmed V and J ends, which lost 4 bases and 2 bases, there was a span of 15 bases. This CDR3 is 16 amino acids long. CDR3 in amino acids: CASSLQGIGPGNTIYF. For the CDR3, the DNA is TGTGCCAGCTCACTGCAGGGTATAGGACCTGGAAACACCATATATTTT.

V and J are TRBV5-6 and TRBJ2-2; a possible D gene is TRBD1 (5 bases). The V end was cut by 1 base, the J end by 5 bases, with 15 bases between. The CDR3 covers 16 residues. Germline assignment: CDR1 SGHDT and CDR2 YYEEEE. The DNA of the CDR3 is TGTGCCAGCAGCTTGATGAAGGGGCTATGGACCGGGGAGCTGTTTTTT. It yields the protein CASSLMKGLWTGELFF.

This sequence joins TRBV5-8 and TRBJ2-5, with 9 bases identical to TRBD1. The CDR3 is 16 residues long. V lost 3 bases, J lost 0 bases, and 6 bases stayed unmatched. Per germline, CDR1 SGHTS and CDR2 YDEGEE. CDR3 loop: CASSSGQGPYQETQYF. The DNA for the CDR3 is TGTGCCAGCAGCTCGGGACAGGGACCGTACCAAGAGACCCAGTACTTC.

CDR3: CASSSDRDYNEQFF. CDR3 coding DNA: TGTGCCAGCAGTAGCGACAGGGACTACAATGAGCAGTTCTTC. This rearrangement joins TRBV7-6 to TRBJ2-1, with 7 nucleotides matching TRBD1. Germline V CDR1 and CDR2: SGHVS, FNYEAQ. This CDR3 has 14 residues. V lost 6 bases, J lost 3 bases, and 5 bases stayed unmatched.

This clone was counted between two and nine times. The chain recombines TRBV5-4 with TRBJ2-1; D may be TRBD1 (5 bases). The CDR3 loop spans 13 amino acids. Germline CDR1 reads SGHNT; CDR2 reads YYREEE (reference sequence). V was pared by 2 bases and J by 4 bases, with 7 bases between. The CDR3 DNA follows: TGTGCCAGCAGCTTCGACAGATACAATGAGCAGTTCTTC. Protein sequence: CASSFDRYNEQFF.

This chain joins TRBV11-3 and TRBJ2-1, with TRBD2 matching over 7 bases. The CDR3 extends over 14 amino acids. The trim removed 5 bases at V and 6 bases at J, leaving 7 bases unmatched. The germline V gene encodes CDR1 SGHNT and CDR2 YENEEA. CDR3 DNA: TGTGCCAGCAGCCCGGGGGGTCAGGGCAATGAGCAGTTCTTC. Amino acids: CASSPGGQGNEQFF.

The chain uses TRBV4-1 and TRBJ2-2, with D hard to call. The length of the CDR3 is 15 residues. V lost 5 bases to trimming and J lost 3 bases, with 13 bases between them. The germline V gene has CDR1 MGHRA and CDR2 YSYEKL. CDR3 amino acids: CASSSAFFDTGELFF. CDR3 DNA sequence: TGCGCCAGCAGCTCAGCGTTCTTTGACACCGGGGAGCTGTTTTTT.

The CDR3 DNA reads TGTGCCAGCAGTTACTCAGGCAGGGGGCTTTCACCCCTCCACTTT. This codes for CASSYSGRGLSPLHF. The chain uses TRBV6-5 and TRBJ1-6; 8 bases line up with TRBD1. CDR1 and CDR2 from the germline V gene are MNHEY and SVGAGI. The CDR3 contains 15 residues. V lost 0 bases to trimming and J lost 9 bases; unmatched junction nucleotides: 4.

The CDR3 region is CASSLGAGTIKTAEAFF. For the CDR3, the DNA is TGTGCCAGCAGCTTGGGGGCGGGGACAATTAAAACTGCTGAAGCTTTCTTT. This rearrangement joins TRBV5-4 to TRBJ1-1; perhaps TRBD1 as D (6 bases). Germline V gene lookup returns CDR1 SGHNT and CDR2 YYREEE (reference sequence). Trimming removed 0 bases at V and 6 bases at J, with 21 bases between. The CDR3 extends over 17 amino acids.

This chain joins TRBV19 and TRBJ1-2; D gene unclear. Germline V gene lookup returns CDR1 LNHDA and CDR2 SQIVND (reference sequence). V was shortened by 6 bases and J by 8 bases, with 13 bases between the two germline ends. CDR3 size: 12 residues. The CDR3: CASSGSARGYTF. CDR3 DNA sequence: TGTGCCAGTAGCGGATCAGCTCGAGGCTACACCTTC.

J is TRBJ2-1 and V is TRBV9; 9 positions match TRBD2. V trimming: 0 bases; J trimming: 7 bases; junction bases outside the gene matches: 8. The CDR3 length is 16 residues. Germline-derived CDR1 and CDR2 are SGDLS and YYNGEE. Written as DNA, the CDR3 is TGTGCCAGCAGCGTAGGAATGAGCGGGGGGATGAATGAGCAGTTCTTC. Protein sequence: CASSVGMSGGMNEQFF.

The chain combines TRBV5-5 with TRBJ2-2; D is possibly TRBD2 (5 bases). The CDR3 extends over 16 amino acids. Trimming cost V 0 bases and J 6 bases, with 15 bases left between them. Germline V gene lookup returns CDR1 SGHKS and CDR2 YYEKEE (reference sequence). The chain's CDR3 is CASSLGIRGVAGELFF. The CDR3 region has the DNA TGTGCCAGCAGCTTGGGTATCCGGGGAGTGGCCGGGGAGCTGTTTTTT.

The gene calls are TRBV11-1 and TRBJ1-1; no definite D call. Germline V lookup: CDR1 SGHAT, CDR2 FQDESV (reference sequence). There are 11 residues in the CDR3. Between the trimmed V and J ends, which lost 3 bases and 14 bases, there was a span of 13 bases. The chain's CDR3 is CASSFAGPRFF. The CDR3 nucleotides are TGTGCCAGCAGCTTTGCAGGACCCCGCTTCTTT.

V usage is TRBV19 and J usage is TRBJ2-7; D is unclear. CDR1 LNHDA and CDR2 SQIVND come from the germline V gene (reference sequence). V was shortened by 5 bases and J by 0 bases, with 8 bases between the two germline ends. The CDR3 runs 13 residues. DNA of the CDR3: TGTGCCAGTAGTTTGGGGAACTCCTACGAGCAGTACTTC. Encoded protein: CASSLGNSYEQYF.

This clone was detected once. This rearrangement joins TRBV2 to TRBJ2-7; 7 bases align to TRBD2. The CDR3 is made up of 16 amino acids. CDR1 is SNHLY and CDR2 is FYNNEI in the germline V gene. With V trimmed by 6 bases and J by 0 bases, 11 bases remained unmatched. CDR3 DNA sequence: TGTGCCAGCAGCCATTCAAGCGGGGATAGCTCCTACGAGCAGTACTTC. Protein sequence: CASSHSSGDSSYEQYF.

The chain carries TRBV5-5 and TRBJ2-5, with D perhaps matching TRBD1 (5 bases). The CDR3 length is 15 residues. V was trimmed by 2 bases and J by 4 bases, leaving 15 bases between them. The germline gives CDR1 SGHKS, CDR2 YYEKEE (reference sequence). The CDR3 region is CASSFSGSWGETQYF. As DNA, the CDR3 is TGTGCCAGCAGCTTCTCAGGGTCTTGGGGAGAGACCCAGTACTTC.

In DNA form, the CDR3 reads TGTGCCAGCAGCTTTGGGACAGGGGACGAGACCCAGTACTTC. This gives the protein CASSFGTGDETQYF. The chain carries TRBV5-6 and TRBJ2-5, with TRBD1 matching over 10 bases. Germline values: CDR1 SGHDT, CDR2 YYEEEE. This CDR3 is 14 amino acids long. Germline trimming cut 2 bases from V and 5 bases from J; bases unmatched to any gene: 3.

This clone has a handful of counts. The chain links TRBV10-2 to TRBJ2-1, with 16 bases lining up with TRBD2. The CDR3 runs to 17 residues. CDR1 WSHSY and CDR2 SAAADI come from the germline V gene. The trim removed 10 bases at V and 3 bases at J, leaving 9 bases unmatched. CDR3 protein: CATTGLAGGGYYNEQFF. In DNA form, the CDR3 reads TGCGCCACCACGGGACTAGCGGGGGGGGGTTACTACAATGAGCAGTTCTTC.

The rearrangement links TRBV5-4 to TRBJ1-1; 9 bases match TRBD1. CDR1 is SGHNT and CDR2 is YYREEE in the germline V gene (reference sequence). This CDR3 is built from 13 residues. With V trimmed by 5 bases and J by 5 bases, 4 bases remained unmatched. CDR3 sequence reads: CASSYGQGTEAFF. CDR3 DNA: TGTGCCAGCAGTTACGGACAGGGGACTGAAGCTTTCTTT.

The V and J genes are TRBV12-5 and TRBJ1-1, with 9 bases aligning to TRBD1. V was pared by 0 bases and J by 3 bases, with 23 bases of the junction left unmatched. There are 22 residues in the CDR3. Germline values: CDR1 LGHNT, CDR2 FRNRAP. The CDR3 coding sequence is TGTGCTAGTGGTTTGGTAAGGTCGGGAAACAGGGGGCAATTTGGGACGGACACTGAAGCTTTCTTT. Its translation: CASGLVRSGNRGQFGTDTEAFF.

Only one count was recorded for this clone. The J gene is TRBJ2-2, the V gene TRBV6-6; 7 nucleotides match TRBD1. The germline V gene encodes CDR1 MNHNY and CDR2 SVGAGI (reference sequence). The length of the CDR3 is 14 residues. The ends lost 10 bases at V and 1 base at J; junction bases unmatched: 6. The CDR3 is CATAGTVNTGELFF. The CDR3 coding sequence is TGTGCCACCGCCGGGACAGTGAACACCGGGGAGCTGTTTTTT.

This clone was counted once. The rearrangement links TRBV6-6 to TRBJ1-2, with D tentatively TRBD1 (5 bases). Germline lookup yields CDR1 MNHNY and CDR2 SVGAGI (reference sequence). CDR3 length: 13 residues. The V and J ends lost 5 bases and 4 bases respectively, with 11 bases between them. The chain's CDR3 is CASSPWGPYGYTF. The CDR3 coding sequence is TGTGCCAGCAGTCCCTGGGGCCCCTATGGCTACACCTTC.